This paragraph covers one T cell receptor beta chain sequence. The antigen remains undetermined. The CDR3 runs to 17 residues. With 1 base removed from V and 0 bases from J, the gap between germline ends came to 14 bases. Per the germline V gene, CDR1 is MNHNS and CDR2 is SASEGT. The naive gate required viable CD3+CD4+ or CD3+CD8+ cells with CCR7+CD45RA+CD45RO-CD95-CD27+CD28+ phenotype. The table came from immunoSEQ multiplex PCR; TCRdb's copy has only in-frame clones and leaves some out. The sample has roughly 12,000 clones; roughly 95% are singletons. The entry originates in a study of T cells after posttransplantation cyclophosphamide. The study's findings and limits: Recipient CMV seropositivity and CMV reactivation strongly tracked TRB clonality. Blood and skin or GI T cell repertoires showed limited TRB overlap. Donor CD8+ memory clones often dominated recipient blood repertoires at later times.

This receptor was taken from a young man in good health and a related stem cell transplant donor. The sequenced sample consisted of naive CD8+ T cells sorted from PBMCs. The chain has TRBV6-1 and TRBJ2-3; D is uncertain. CDR3 amino acids: CASSEEVGVSSTDTQYF. The CDR3 DNA reads TGTGCCAGCAGTGAAGAGGTCGGAGTCTCTAGCACAGATACGCAGTATTTT.